The 12 T cell receptor beta chains given below trace back to one sample, sequenced in a study of post-analysis software for immune sequencing data. General observations from the study: Controls showed lower frequencies than patients for roughly five TRBV segments, and TRBV5-6, TRBV5-1 and TRBV20-1 were among these.

Antigens of these TCRs are unknown. Incorporated into the TCR beta cDNA libraries were unique molecular identifiers, which served to reduce PCR and sequencing biases. A single record per CDR3 protein comes from TCRdb applying MiXCR to the PCR reads. The top ten clones hold roughly 4.4% of a sample with hundreds of thousands of distinct CDR3 sequences, approximately 53% of them seen once. Sequencing was performed on blood. The receptor set was obtained from a girl between 10 and 17 years old with multiple sclerosis.

This clonotype has only a few counts. The chain joins TRBV27 to TRBJ1-1; the match to TRBD1 covers 8 bases. From germline, CDR1 is MNHEY and CDR2 SMNVEV (reference sequence). The CDR3 runs 19 residues. The V segment lost 4 bases and the J segment 0 bases; nucleotides outside the gene matches: 16. The CDR3 loop is CASSSLRVNHRGMNTEAFF. CDR3 sequence (DNA): TGTGCCAGCAGTTCCCTGAGAGTAAATCACAGGGGGATGAACACTGAAGCTTTCTTT.

To note about this clonotype: One end of the junction is discordant with germline, which a read error may explain. The CDR3 region has the DNA TGCAGTGCTAGAAGGCAGGGGAGCTACGGGCAGTACTTC. The encoded protein is CSARRQGSYGQYF. This chain links TRBV20-1 with TRBJ2-7, with D tentatively TRBD1 (6 bases). The CDR3 sequence is 13 residues long. Germline V gene sequence: CDR1 DFQATT, CDR2 SNEGSKA (reference sequence).

The rearrangement joins TRBV20-1 to TRBJ2-5, with TRBD1 as a possible D gene (6 bases). The CDR3 consists of 12 residues. The V gene lost 6 bases and the J gene lost 5 bases, with 13 bases spanning the gap. Germline V lookup: CDR1 DFQATT, CDR2 SNEGSKA (reference sequence). Here the CDR3 reads CSAGSQGETQYF. DNA for the CDR3: TGCAGTGCAGGCTCTCAGGGGGAGACCCAGTACTTC.

The chain carries TRBV7-2 and TRBJ1-2; maybe TRBD1 (5 bases). The CDR3 spans 15 residues. Germline V CDR1 and CDR2: SGHTA, FQGNSA. With 6 bases removed from V and 2 bases from J, the gap between germline ends came to 16 bases. The CDR3 DNA sequence: TGTGCCAGCAGTCCCACAGGCTATTTAAACTATGGCTACACCTTC. Protein product: CASSPTGYLNYGYTF.

This clonotype is a singleton in its sample. CDR3 region: CASSRDLNQPQHF. Here the CDR3 DNA reads TGTGCCAGCAGTCGGGACCTCAATCAGCCCCAGCATTTT. J is TRBJ1-5 and V is TRBV7-6; maybe TRBD1 (5 bases). The V gene lost 6 bases and the J gene lost 3 bases, with 9 bases spanning the gap. The V gene's germline CDR1 is SGHVS and CDR2 FNYEAQ. CDR3 length equals 13 residues.

CDR3 in amino acids: CASSYSMSGVSTDTQYF. The CDR3 DNA is TGTGCCAGCAGTTACTCGATGAGCGGGGTGAGCACAGATACGCAGTATTTT. The chain has TRBV6-5 and TRBJ2-3, with TRBD2 matching over 7 bases. Germline CDR1 is MNHEY and CDR2 is SVGAGI. The CDR3 spans 17 residues. The ends lost 0 bases at V and 0 bases at J; junction bases unmatched: 6.

This clonotype occurred a few times. This chain connects TRBV3-1 to TRBJ2-2; weak D call: TRBD1 (6 bases). V lost 7 bases to trimming and J lost 9 bases, with 12 bases between them. The CDR3 loop spans 12 amino acids. Germline values: CDR1 LGHDT, CDR2 YNNKEL (reference sequence). The DNA for the CDR3 is TGTGCCAGCACGGACAGTCTCCGGGAGCTGTTTTTT. This codes for CASTDSLRELFF. Full variable domain (missing parts from reference TRBV3-1 and TRBJ2-2): DTAVSQTPKYLVTQMGNDKSIKCEQNLGHDTMYWYKQDSKKFLKIMFSYNNKELIINETVPNRFSPKSPDKAHLNLHINSLELGDSAVYFCASTDSLRELFFGEGSRLTVL.

CDR3 residues: CASSLNGVANEQYF. The CDR3 coding sequence is TGTGCCAGCAGCTTAAACGGGGTCGCCAACGAGCAGTACTTC. The V gene is TRBV7-3, the J gene TRBJ2-5; D may be TRBD2 (5 bases). The J call may be faulty, since TRBJ2-7 better matches the DNA end. Per the germline V gene, CDR1 is SGHTA and CDR2 is FQGTGA. CDR3 length: 14 residues.

This clonotype was recorded a few times. The chain has TRBV9 and TRBJ2-1; unclear D gene. This CDR3 region has 15 residues. Germline V lookup: CDR1 SGDLS, CDR2 YYNGEE. With 0 bases removed from V and 0 bases from J, the gap between germline ends came to 7 bases. In DNA form, the CDR3 reads TGTGCCAGCAGCGTAGGGACGATCTCCTACAATGAGCAGTTCTTC. It translates to CASSVGTISYNEQFF. The whole variable domain, remainder taken from reference TRBV9 and TRBJ2-1, is DSGVTQTPKHLITATGQRVTLRCSPRSGDLSVYWYQQSLDQGLQFLIQYYNGEERAKGNILERFSAQQFPDLHSELNLSSLELGDSALYFCASSVGTISYNEQFFGPGTRLTVL.

The chain employs TRBV5-1 and TRBJ2-7; no clear D. V dropped 4 bases and J dropped 2 bases, with 10 bases sitting between them. The CDR3 length is 13 residues. The V gene's germline CDR1 is SGHRS and CDR2 YFSETQ. CDR3 residues: CASSPAMTYEQYF. In DNA, the CDR3 is TGCGCCAGCAGCCCCGCTATGACCTACGAGCAGTACTTC.

This clonotype was recorded a few times. This rearrangement joins TRBV7-6 to TRBJ2-3; 10 bases are shared with TRBD2. Per germline, CDR1 SGHVS and CDR2 FNYEAQ. The CDR3 covers 18 residues. V trimming: 0 bases; J trimming: 4 bases; junction bases outside the gene matches: 10. DNA for the CDR3: TGTGCCAGCAGCTTAGCAATCGCTAGCGGGAGATCCGCAGATACGCAGTATTTT. The encoded protein is CASSLAIASGRSADTQYF. Full variable domain (outside the CDR3, taken from reference TRBV7-6 and TRBJ2-3): GAGVSQSPRYKVTKRGQDVALRCDPISGHVSLYWYRQALGQGPEFLTYFNYEAQQDKSGLPNDRFSAERPEGSISTLTIQRTEQRDSAMYRCASSLAIASGRSADTQYFGPGTRLTVL.

The genes are TRBV14 and TRBJ1-2; D gene uncertain. The CDR3 consists of 14 residues. V was trimmed by 3 bases and J by 4 bases, leaving 12 bases between them. Germline assignment: CDR1 SGHDN and CDR2 FVKESK. The CDR3 here is CASSHHTDFYGYTF. The CDR3, as DNA: TGTGCCAGCAGCCATCACACGGATTTCTATGGCTACACCTTC. Full variable domain (outside the CDR3, taken from reference TRBV14 and TRBJ1-2): EAGVTQFPSHSVIEKGQTVTLRCDPISGHDNLYWYRRVMGKEIKFLLHFVKESKQDESGMPNNRFLAERTGGTYSTLKVQPAELEDSGVYFCASSHHTDFYGYTFGSGTRLTVV.